Shown below are 22 T cell receptor beta chains from a single sample sequenced in a study of somatic mutations in cytotoxic T cells in rheumatoid arthritis. Measured with immunoSEQ multiplex PCR; TCRdb has only the in-frame clones, and not every one. In the table there are about 25,000 clones, roughly 69% of which are singletons. Sequenced material: CD8+ T cells sorted from blood. The receptors were sampled from a woman younger than 35 in good health.

The CDR3 is CASSYSGGSPGYTF. The CDR3 DNA is TGTGCCAGCAGTTACTCAGGGGGGTCCCCCGGCTACACCTTC. The V and J genes are TRBV6-6 and TRBJ1-2, with D perhaps TRBD1 (6 bases). Germline loops: CDR1 MNHNY, CDR2 SVGAGI (reference sequence). The ends were cut back, 0 bases at V and 8 bases at J, with 13 bases in the middle. The CDR3 sequence is 14 residues long.

The rearrangement joins TRBV28 to TRBJ2-7; 7 bases fit TRBD1. CDR1 is MDHEN, CDR2 SYDVKM, per germline. The CDR3 has 18 residues. J lost 5 bases, V lost 3 bases, and 19 bases had no gene match. The CDR3 DNA follows: TGTGCCAGCAGTTTGGGTCGGATTGGACAGGCCCAGAGAGACGAGCAGTACTTC. It translates to CASSLGRIGQAQRDEQYF. The variable domain in full, completed from reference TRBV28 and TRBJ2-7, reads DVKVTQSSRYLVKRTGEKVFLECVQDMDHENMFWYRQDPGLGLRLIYFSYDVKMKEKGDIPEGYSVSREKKERFSLILESASTNQTSMYLCASSLGRIGQAQRDEQYFGPGTRLTVT.

The chain couples TRBV11-2 to TRBJ1-2; 8 bases line up with TRBD1. The CDR3 covers 14 residues. CDR1 is SGHAT, CDR2 FQNNGV, per germline. The J segment lost 3 bases and the V segment lost 1 base, leaving 1 base of the junction unmatched. CDR3 residues: CASSLVDRDYGYTF. The DNA of the CDR3 is TGTGCCAGCAGCTTAGTGGACAGGGACTATGGCTACACCTTC.

In its sample, this clone was seen a few times. The CDR3 reads CAWSVGPAGVGSYEQYF. CDR3 DNA sequence: TGTGCCTGGAGTGTAGGTCCAGCGGGAGTGGGCTCCTACGAGCAGTACTTC. The rearrangement uses TRBV30 and TRBJ2-7, with TRBD2 identical over 8 bases. V shed 0 bases and J 0 bases; nucleotides not matched to a gene: 10. This CDR3 contains 17 residues. The germline V gene encodes CDR1 GTSNPN and CDR2 SVGIG (reference sequence). The complete variable domain, with remaining parts taken from reference TRBV30 and TRBJ2-7, reads SQTIHQWPATLVQPVGSPLSLECTVEGTSNPNLYWYRQAAGRGLQLLFYSVGIGQISSEVPQNLSASRPQDRQFILSSKKLLLSDSGFYLCAWSVGPAGVGSYEQYFGPGTRLTVT.

This chain connects TRBV7-7 to TRBJ2-7; D possibly corresponds to TRBD1 (5 bases). V was clipped by 2 bases and J by 4 bases, with 9 bases between them. The CDR3 extends over 13 amino acids. From germline, CDR1 is SSHAT and CDR2 FNYEAQ (reference sequence). DNA for the CDR3: TGTGCCAGCAGCTTAAATTCAGGGTACGAGCAGTACTTC. Protein product: CASSLNSGYEQYF.

The chain is built from TRBV5-6 and TRBJ1-4; D uncertain. Trimming removed 3 bases at V and 0 bases at J, with 9 bases between. The CDR3 is 15 amino acids. In germline, CDR1 is SGHDT, CDR2 YYEEEE. Here the CDR3 DNA reads TGTGCCAGCAGCTCCGACACTGCAACTAATGAAAAACTGTTTTTT. Its protein is CASSSDTATNEKLFF.

This rearrangement joins TRBV30 to TRBJ2-1; 11 bases fit TRBD2. V dropped 4 bases and J dropped 6; count of bases not matched to a gene: 5. CDR1 GTSNPN and CDR2 SVGIG come from the germline V gene (reference sequence). The CDR3 extends over 14 amino acids. The CDR3 DNA follows: TGTGCCTGGATAATTAGCGGGAGGGGCAATGAGCAGTTCTTC. It encodes CAWIISGRGNEQFF.

The V and J genes are TRBV6-5 and TRBJ1-4, with a weak D call TRBD1 (6 bases). Trimming took off 4 bases at V and 7 bases at J, with 10 bases between the two ends. CDR3 size: 13 residues. Germline CDR1 reads MNHEY; CDR2 reads SVGAGI. DNA for the CDR3: TGTGCCAGCAGTTTCGGGGGGCTTGAAAAACTGTTTTTT. Amino acid sequence: CASSFGGLEKLFF.

V usage is TRBV2 and J usage is TRBJ1-4; D is unresolved. Trimming took 3 bases from V and 5 from J, leaving 13 bases between them. Germline V gene sequence: CDR1 SNHLY, CDR2 FYNNEI. The CDR3 length is 15 residues. CDR3 sequence (DNA): TGTGCCAGCAGTGAGGGCCAGGACGAAAATGAAAAACTGTTTTTT. Protein: CASSEGQDENEKLFF.

The gene calls are TRBV4-1 and TRBJ2-7; 8 bases align to TRBD2. V lost 0 bases and J lost 4; bases outside the gene matches: 8. Germline lookup yields CDR1 MGHRA and CDR2 YSYEKL. CDR3 length equals 16 residues. CDR3: CASSQEFAGGSYEQYF. CDR3 nucleotides: TGCGCCAGCAGCCAAGAGTTCGCGGGAGGCTCTTACGAGCAGTACTTC.

As for this clone: This sample also contains other DNA sequences that code for the same CDR3. This sequence joins TRBV28 and TRBJ1-5; maybe TRBD1 (5 bases). This CDR3 is built from 15 residues. Trimming removed 3 bases at V and 7 bases at J, with 16 bases between. Germline lookup yields CDR1 MDHEN and CDR2 SYDVKM. CDR3: CASSLGQGFRQPQHF. CDR3 nucleotides: TGTGCCAGCAGTTTGGGGCAGGGTTTTAGGCAGCCCCAGCATTTT.

In its sample, this clone was seen once. V usage is TRBV7-9 and J usage is TRBJ2-3; no clear D gene. Germline V CDR1 and CDR2: SEHNR, FQNEAQ (reference sequence). V lost 0 bases, J lost 2 bases, and 9 bases lay in between. The CDR3 runs to 15 residues. The CDR3 DNA reads TGTGCCAGCAGCTTAGCGTCGGGCCCCACAGATACGCAGTATTTT. Protein: CASSLASGPTDTQYF.

The rearrangement uses TRBV27 and TRBJ1-4; D is uncertain. Germline assignment: CDR1 MNHEY and CDR2 SMNVEV (reference sequence). The CDR3 is made up of 14 amino acids. V lost 5 bases, J lost 4 bases, and 11 bases lay in between. The CDR3 DNA reads TGTGCCAGCAGTGATACTGTTCGTAATGAAAAACTGTTTTTT. Protein product: CASSDTVRNEKLFF.

This clone appeared a few times. The chain employs TRBV30 and TRBJ2-1; a possible D gene is TRBD1 (5 bases). Looked up from germline, CDR1 is GTSNPN and CDR2 is SVGIG (reference sequence). The CDR3 is 14 residues long. The germline V and J ends were trimmed by 3 bases and 0 bases, with 9 bases remaining between them. CDR3 residues: CAWRDTSSYNEQFF. In nucleotides, the CDR3 is TGTGCCTGGAGGGACACGAGCTCCTACAATGAGCAGTTCTTC.

The chain carries TRBV27 and TRBJ2-5; 9 nucleotides match TRBD2. The CDR3 extends over 16 amino acids. The J segment lost 5 bases and the V segment lost 0 bases, leaving 7 bases of the junction unmatched. Germline V CDR1 and CDR2: MNHEY, SMNVEV (reference sequence). CDR3 nucleotides: TGTGCCAGCAGTTTATCGACTAGCGGCCATTGGGAGACCCAGTACTTC. Protein sequence: CASSLSTSGHWETQYF.

In the case of this clone: The identical CDR3 is also encoded by other nucleotide sequences in the sample. The chain couples TRBV5-4 to TRBJ1-6, with D uncertain. This CDR3 is built from 15 residues. Between the trimmed V and J ends, which lost 0 bases and 8 bases, there was a span of 12 bases. Germline V gives CDR1 SGHNT, CDR2 YYREEE (reference sequence). This chain's CDR3 is CASSLAPTAHSPLHF. The DNA of the CDR3 is TGTGCCAGCAGCTTGGCCCCAACAGCCCATTCACCCCTCCACTTT.

The V gene is TRBV4-2, the J gene TRBJ2-5; D might be TRBD2 (6 bases). CDR3 length: 16 amino acids. The V end was cut by 0 bases, the J end by 1 base, with 12 bases between. Germline V gene lookup returns CDR1 LGHNA and CDR2 YNFKEQ. The CDR3 region has the DNA TGTGCCAGCAGCCAAGAGGGGTTGGGGGGCCAAGAGACCCAGTACTTC. It specifies CASSQEGLGGQETQYF.

CDR3 residues: CASSQDGGVSEQFF. CDR3 DNA sequence: TGCGCCAGCAGCCAAGACGGGGGCGTCAGTGAGCAGTTCTTC. V is TRBV4-1 and J is TRBJ2-1; D could derive from TRBD1 or TRBD2 (6 bases each). V was cut by 0 bases and J by 9 bases, with 12 bases left in between. The CDR3 extends over 14 amino acids. Germline CDR1 and CDR2: MGHRA and YSYEKL.

The V gene is TRBV10-2, the J gene TRBJ2-1; a weak D match, TRBD1 (6 bases). The V end lost 4 bases, the J end lost 0 bases, and 7 bases lay between the germline ends. CDR1 and CDR2 (germline): WSHSY, SAAADI. The CDR3 has 14 amino acids. The CDR3 region is CASSGGLSYNEQFF. The CDR3 DNA is TGCGCCAGCAGTGGGGGGCTCTCCTACAATGAGCAGTTCTTC.

The chain is built from TRBV5-6 and TRBJ2-1, with D possibly being TRBD2 (6 bases). The CDR3 runs to 15 residues. In germline, CDR1 is SGHDT, CDR2 YYEEEE. V gave up 4 bases and J gave up 7 bases, with 18 bases separating them. CDR3 region: CASSHNPTSGNEQFF. In nucleotides, the CDR3 is TGTGCCAGCAGCCACAACCCGACTAGTGGGAATGAGCAGTTCTTC.

The chain carries TRBV4-1 and TRBJ2-2; possibly TRBD2 for D (5 bases). The CDR3 length is 14 residues. Germline V lookup: CDR1 MGHRA, CDR2 YSYEKL. The CDR3 is CAIGVGLGTGELFF. CDR3 in DNA: TGCGCTATCGGGGTTGGTTTGGGCACCGGGGAGCTGTTTTTT.

This sequence joins TRBV7-2 and TRBJ2-1; 12 bases are shared with TRBD2. V trimming: 2 bases; J trimming: 5 bases; junction bases outside the gene matches: 1. The germline V gene encodes CDR1 SGHTA and CDR2 FQGNSA. This CDR3 spans 15 amino acids. In DNA, the CDR3 is TGTGCCAGCAGCTTAAGACTAGCGGGGGACAATGAGCAGTTCTTC. It yields the protein CASSLRLAGDNEQFF. Based on the CDR3 plus reference TRBV7-2 and TRBJ2-1, the full variable domain is GAGVSQSPSNKVTEKGKDVELRCDPISGHTALYWYRQSLGQGLEFLIYFQGNSAPDKSGLPSDRFSAERTGGSVSTLTIQRTQQEDSAVYLCASSLRLAGDNEQFFGPGTRLTVL.